This T cell receptor (beta chain) appears in the sequencing data of a study of shared clonotypes between healthy human individuals. Whole-study results and caveats: Rarefaction exposed incomplete sorted-subset sequencing despite large depth.

The assay was immunoSEQ multiplex PCR, and TCRdb's table has in-frame clones only and misses some. The table records 2.5 million or so clones, around 90% of them present only once. Comment on this clone: Its antigen is as yet unknown.

The clonotype originates from a man aged 18 to 30 in good health. The sample was naive CD4+ T cells sorted from blood. The subset denotes: CD45RA+ positively selected.

The CDR3 protein is CASSVAGAGWDTEAFF. The DNA of the CDR3 is TGTGCCAGCAGCGTAGCGGGGGCAGGGTGGGACACTGAAGCTTTCTTT. The chain carries TRBV9 and TRBJ1-1; a weak D match, TRBD1 (6 bases). V was trimmed by 0 bases and J by 3 bases, leaving 15 bases between them. CDR1 SGDLS and CDR2 YYNGEE come from the germline V gene. CDR3 length: 16 residues. Full variable domain (remainder filled in from reference TRBV9 and TRBJ1-1): DSGVTQTPKHLITATGQRVTLRCSPRSGDLSVYWYQQSLDQGLQFLIQYYNGEERAKGNILERFSAQQFPDLHSELNLSSLELGDSALYFCASSVAGAGWDTEAFFGQGTRLTVV.